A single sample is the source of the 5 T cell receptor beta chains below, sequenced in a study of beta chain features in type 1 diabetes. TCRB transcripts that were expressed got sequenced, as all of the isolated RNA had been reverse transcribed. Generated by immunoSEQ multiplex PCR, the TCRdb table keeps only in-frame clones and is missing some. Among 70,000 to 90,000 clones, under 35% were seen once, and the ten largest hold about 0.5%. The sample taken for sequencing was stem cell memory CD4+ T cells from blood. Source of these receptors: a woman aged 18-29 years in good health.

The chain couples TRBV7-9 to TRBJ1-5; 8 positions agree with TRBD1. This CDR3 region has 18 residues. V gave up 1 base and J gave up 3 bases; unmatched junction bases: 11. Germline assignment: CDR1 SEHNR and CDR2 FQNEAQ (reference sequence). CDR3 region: CASSLGTGQGATNQPQHF. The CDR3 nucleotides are TGTGCCAGCAGCTTAGGTACGGGGCAGGGGGCTACCAATCAGCCCCAGCATTTT.

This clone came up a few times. The CDR3 loop reads CAWTSGGNEQFF. DNA for the CDR3: TGTGCCTGGACCAGCGGGGGAAATGAGCAGTTCTTC. The rearrangement joins TRBV30 to TRBJ2-1; 8 nucleotides agree with TRBD2. CDR1 GTSNPN and CDR2 SVGIG come from the germline V gene (reference sequence). This CDR3 has 12 amino acids. V dropped 4 bases and J dropped 7; count of bases not matched to a gene: 3. Full variable domain (remainder filled in from reference TRBV30 and TRBJ2-1): SQTIHQWPATLVQPVGSPLSLECTVEGTSNPNLYWYRQAAGRGLQLLFYSVGIGQISSEVPQNLSASRPQDRQFILSSKKLLLSDSGFYLCAWTSGGNEQFFGPGTRLTVL.

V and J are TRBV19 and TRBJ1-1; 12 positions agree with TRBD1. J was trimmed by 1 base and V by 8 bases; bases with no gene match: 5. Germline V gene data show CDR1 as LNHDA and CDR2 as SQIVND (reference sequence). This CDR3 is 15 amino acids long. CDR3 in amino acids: CASAGTGGSNTEAFF. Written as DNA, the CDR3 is TGTGCCAGTGCCGGGACAGGGGGCTCGAACACTGAAGCTTTCTTT.

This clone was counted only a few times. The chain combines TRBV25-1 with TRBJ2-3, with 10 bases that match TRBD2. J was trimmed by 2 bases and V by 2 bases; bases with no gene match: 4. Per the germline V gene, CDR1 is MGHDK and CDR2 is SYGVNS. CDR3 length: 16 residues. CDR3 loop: CASSEGGLALTDTQYF. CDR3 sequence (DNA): TGTGCCAGCAGTGAAGGGGGACTAGCGCTCACAGATACGCAGTATTTT.

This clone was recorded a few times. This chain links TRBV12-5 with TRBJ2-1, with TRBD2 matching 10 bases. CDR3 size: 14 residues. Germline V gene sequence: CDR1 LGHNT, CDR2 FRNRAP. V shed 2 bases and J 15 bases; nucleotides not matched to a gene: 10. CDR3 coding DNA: TGTGCTAGTGGTTTGTTTACTAGCGGGGATGCGACGTTCTTC. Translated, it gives CASGLFTSGDATFF.